This entry lists 17 T cell receptor beta chains sequenced from one sample in a study of T-cell memory formation after mild COVID-19. MiXCR, applied by TCRdb to the 5' RACE reads, yields one record per CDR3 protein. The sample has around 370,000 distinct CDR3 sequences; roughly 21% are singletons. Sequenced: PBMCs or a T cell subset sorted from them (not recorded which). Receptors were obtained from an adult woman who had mild COVID-19 (a few samples of this study predate the infection). Cell type and time point are not known.

This rearrangement joins TRBV7-9 to TRBJ1-2; 8 bases map to TRBD1. V was clipped by 5 bases and J by 5 bases; unmatched bases: 16. Germline V CDR1 and CDR2: SEHNR, FQNEAQ (reference sequence). The CDR3 runs to 17 residues. The CDR3 sequence is CASSPEAQGALRYGYTF. The CDR3 DNA reads as TGTGCCAGCAGCCCCGAGGCTCAGGGGGCGCTACGGTATGGCTACACCTTC.

This clonotype was counted between two and nine times. This chain joins TRBV15 and TRBJ2-5; 9 bases map to TRBD1. V was pared by 2 bases and J by 2 bases, with 3 bases of the junction left unmatched. The CDR3 runs 15 residues. CDR1 is LNHNV and CDR2 is YYDKDF in the germline V gene (reference sequence). The CDR3 spells CATSRKGQGQETQYF. The CDR3 nucleotides are TGTGCCACCAGCAGAAAGGGACAGGGACAAGAGACCCAGTACTTC.

The chain links TRBV5-1 to TRBJ1-6; possible D gene TRBD1, 6 bases. The CDR3 sequence is 16 residues long. CDR1 SGHRS and CDR2 YFSETQ come from the germline V gene. Trimming shortened V by 0 bases and J by 3 bases, and 10 bases separated the two germline ends. CDR3 amino acids: CASSLDRESYNSPLHF. The CDR3 DNA reads TGCGCCAGCAGCTTGGACAGGGAAAGCTATAATTCACCCCTCCACTTT.

The chain carries TRBV24-1 and TRBJ2-2; TRBD2 matches 7 bases. CDR3 length: 16 residues. Per the germline V gene, CDR1 is KGHDR and CDR2 is SFDVKD. Trimming cost V 8 bases and J 2 bases; bases outside gene matches: 10. CDR3 amino acids: CATTVGGGTNTGELFF. CDR3 sequence (DNA): TGTGCCACCACGGTTGGGGGGGGAACTAACACCGGGGAGCTGTTTTTT.

A few counts support this clonotype. The chain is built from TRBV2 and TRBJ1-5; D is undetermined. The germline gives CDR1 SNHLY, CDR2 FYNNEI. V shed 7 bases and J shed 3 bases, with 16 bases lying between them. This CDR3 has 15 residues. CDR3 residues: CASKNQDSSNQPQHF. CDR3 coding DNA: TGTGCCAGCAAGAATCAGGACTCCTCCAATCAGCCCCAGCATTTT. Together with reference TRBV2 and TRBJ1-5, the CDR3 gives the full variable domain: EPEVTQTPSHQVTQMGQEVILRCVPISNHLYFYWYRQILGQKVEFLVSFYNNEISEKSEIFDDQFSVERPDGSNFTLKIRSTKLEDSAMYFCASKNQDSSNQPQHFGDGTRLSIL.

The sample holds many counts of this clonotype. The chain has TRBV20-1 and TRBJ1-2, with D unclear. CDR1 DFQATT and CDR2 SNEGSKA come from the germline V gene (reference sequence). There are 13 residues in the CDR3. Deletions cut 3 bases from V and 4 bases from J, with 12 bases between. This CDR3 reads CSASGGSSYGYTF. CDR3 sequence (DNA): TGCAGTGCTAGTGGTGGGAGCAGCTATGGCTACACCTTC.

V usage is TRBV7-2 and J usage is TRBJ1-2; 7 bases agree with TRBD1. CDR3 length: 13 residues. After removal of 11 bases from V and 2 bases from J, the junction contained 8 bases not matched to a gene. Germline V gene data show CDR1 as SGHTA and CDR2 as FQGNSA. CDR3 DNA sequence: TGTGCCTCCTTAGGAGGGGGCAACTATGGCTACACCTTC. Protein sequence: CASLGGGNYGYTF.

This clonotype was seen more than once but under ten times. The chain has TRBV12-3 or TRBV12-4 and TRBJ2-5, with D maybe TRBD2 (5 bases). The CDR3 has 15 amino acids. The V gene lost 5 bases and the J gene lost 3 bases, with 16 bases spanning the gap. The CDR3 region is CASSDLPGLEETQYF. DNA of the CDR3: TGTGCCAGCAGTGACCTGCCCGGACTCGAAGAGACCCAGTACTTC.

This clonotype has just a few counts. The gene calls are TRBV3-1 and TRBJ2-7, with D tentatively TRBD2 (6 bases). Germline CDR1 LGHDT, CDR2 YNNKEL (reference sequence). There are 14 residues in the CDR3. Between the trimmed V and J ends, which lost 2 bases and 7 bases, there was a span of 15 bases. The CDR3 DNA reads as TGTGCCAGCAGCCAACGCGGGACGGCTATAGAGCAGTACTTC. Translating gives CASSQRGTAIEQYF.

The sample holds a few counts of this clonotype. The rearrangement links TRBV15 to TRBJ2-7; 9 bases are a match to TRBD1. V lost 0 bases and J lost 2; bases outside the gene matches: 8. The CDR3 spans 17 residues. Germline V gives CDR1 LNHNV, CDR2 YYDKDF (reference sequence). The CDR3 region is CATSRDRTGEDPYEQYF. The CDR3 DNA reads TGTGCCACCAGCAGAGATAGGACAGGGGAAGATCCCTACGAGCAGTACTTC.

Here the CDR3 DNA reads TGTGCCAGTAGCGGGGGCGGGACGGCTCGTCAGCCCCAGCATTTT. Residues: CASSGGGTARQPQHF. V gene TRBV19 combines with J gene TRBJ1-5, with D perhaps TRBD1 (6 bases). V was pared by 6 bases and J by 6 bases, with 18 bases between. Looked up from germline, CDR1 is LNHDA and CDR2 is SQIVND (reference sequence). The CDR3 totals 15 residues.

This clonotype has just a few counts. The CDR3, as DNA: TGCGCCAGCAGCTTGGCAGGGGGCGAGGACGGCTACACCTTC. Protein sequence: CASSLAGGEDGYTF. This chain joins TRBV5-1 and TRBJ1-2; 8 bases line up with TRBD1. The germline CDR1 and CDR2 sequences are SGHRS and YFSETQ. The V gene end was trimmed by 0 bases and the J gene end by 8 bases; junction bases not matched to a gene: 6. The CDR3 runs to 14 residues.

The rearrangement joins TRBV20-1 to TRBJ1-5; tentatively, D is TRBD1 (5 bases). This CDR3 spans 15 amino acids. Germline V gene lookup returns CDR1 DFQATT and CDR2 SNEGSKA (reference sequence). V gave up 3 bases and J gave up 3 bases, with 15 bases separating them. The CDR3 spells CSASVPGGVNQPQHF. In DNA form, the CDR3 reads TGCAGTGCTAGTGTACCGGGGGGAGTCAATCAGCCCCAGCATTTT.

This clonotype was detected many times. This chain connects TRBV14 to TRBJ2-2, with D uncertain. The V end was cut by 1 base, the J end by 10 bases, with 7 bases between. CDR1 is SGHDN, CDR2 FVKESK, per germline. The CDR3 totals 12 residues. CDR3 loop: CASSQVAAELFF. CDR3 sequence (DNA): TGTGCCAGCAGCCAAGTCGCGGCGGAGCTGTTTTTT.

The chain uses TRBV14 and TRBJ1-2; maybe TRBD1 (6 bases). This CDR3 comprises 14 residues. Germline V lookup: CDR1 SGHDN, CDR2 FVKESK. The V end lost 0 bases, the J end lost 8 bases, and 13 bases lay between the germline ends. In DNA form, the CDR3 reads TGTGCCAGCAGCCAAGAGGGGGGGGCCCGCGGCTACACCTTC. Translation: CASSQEGGARGYTF.

The chain's CDR3 is CASVPGPRGSYNEQFF. CDR3 nucleotide sequence: TGTGCCAGCGTCCCGGGACCCCGCGGCTCCTACAATGAGCAGTTCTTC. The V call is TRBV5-8, the J call TRBJ2-1, with D possibly being TRBD1 or TRBD2 (5 bases each). Germline CDR1 is SGHTS and CDR2 is YDEGEE. Trimming cost V 7 bases and J 0 bases, with 17 bases left between them. This CDR3 contains 16 residues.

The rearrangement links TRBV24-1 to TRBJ1-4; D unresolved. In germline, CDR1 is KGHDR, CDR2 SFDVKD. Trimming took 7 bases from V and 5 from J, leaving 10 bases between them. CDR3 length: 13 amino acids. In nucleotides, the CDR3 is TGTGCCACCAGCCAACCGGGGAATGAAAAACTGTTTTTT. Translating gives CATSQPGNEKLFF.